This entry lists 14 T cell receptor beta chains sequenced from one sample in a study of T cells in Graves' hyperthyroidism and ophthalmopathy. Amplified regions were TCR beta CDR3 sequences from RNA transcripts. Initially, a first-round RT-PCR of the TCR CDR3 employed the HTBI primer set. TCRdb re-called the multiplex PCR reads with MiXCR, one entry per CDR3 protein. The repertoire consists of around 600,000 distinct CDR3 sequences, with roughly 15% occurring once and the leading ten covering roughly an eighth. The sequencing sample was made of blood. Receptor source: a woman in her forties or fifties with Graves' ophthalmopathy.

CDR3 amino acids: CASSPDRAFGYTF. Written as DNA, the CDR3 is TGTGCCAGCAGTCCCGACAGGGCTTTTGGCTACACCTTC. V gene TRBV12-3 or TRBV12-4 combines with J gene TRBJ1-2; TRBD1 aligns across 7 bases. Unmatched junction bases numbered 7, after V lost 5 bases and J lost 7 bases. CDR3 size: 13 residues.

Many counts were recorded for this clonotype. The DNA of the CDR3 is TGTGCCAGCAGCTCCAATAAGGCAGGGAAACAAGAGACCCAGTACTTC. Protein product: CASSSNKAGKQETQYF. The J gene is TRBJ2-5, the V gene TRBV7-9; tentative D call: TRBD1 (5 bases). CDR3 size: 16 residues. V was shortened by 4 bases and J by 2 bases, with 17 bases between the two germline ends. CDR1 is SEHNR, CDR2 FQNEAQ, per germline (reference sequence).

This clonotype was observed at least ten times. This sequence joins TRBV6-1 and TRBJ2-5; D might be TRBD1 or TRBD2, each matching 5 bases. Germline values: CDR1 MNHNS, CDR2 SASEGT. Between the trimmed V and J ends, which lost 2 bases and 13 bases, there was a span of 17 bases. The CDR3 has 13 amino acids. The CDR3 protein is CASSESGRGGSYF. The CDR3 DNA is TGTGCCAGCAGTGAATCGGGACGCGGTGGATCGTACTTC.

This clonotype showed up many times. J is TRBJ1-4 and V is TRBV5-1; the D is unclear. The CDR3 is 15 residues long. V lost 4 bases and J 0 bases, leaving 10 bases between the germline ends. Germline CDR1 is SGHRS and CDR2 is YFSETQ. CDR3 DNA sequence: TGCGCCAGCAGCAAAGAACTGGCAACTAATGAAAAACTGTTTTTT. Protein product: CASSKELATNEKLFF.

The J gene is TRBJ2-2, the V gene TRBV19; D is unresolved. CDR3 length equals 15 residues. Germline loops: CDR1 LNHDA, CDR2 SQIVND (reference sequence). V lost 8 bases and J 0 bases, leaving 13 bases between the germline ends. Written as DNA, the CDR3 is TGTGCCAGTTCATTCCCCGGCGCGAACACCGGGGAGCTGTTTTTT. Amino acids: CASSFPGANTGELFF.

The chain uses TRBV18 and TRBJ1-5, with TRBD1 as a possible D gene (6 bases). Trimming removed 3 bases at V and 0 bases at J, with 9 bases between. Germline V gene sequence: CDR1 KGHSH, CDR2 LQKENI. The CDR3 has 15 residues. CDR3 sequence reads: CASSPQTGSNQPQHF. The CDR3, as DNA: TGTGCCAGCTCACCCCAGACAGGTAGCAATCAGCCCCAGCATTTT.

This clonotype showed up many times. The chain has TRBV7-8 and TRBJ1-4; tentative D call: TRBD1 (6 bases). Trimming took 5 bases from V and 3 from J, leaving 13 bases between them. The germline V gene encodes CDR1 SGHVS and CDR2 FQNEAQ. The CDR3 runs 15 residues. CDR3 sequence reads: CASSLRGWANEKLFF. The CDR3 region has the DNA TGTGCCAGCAGCCTCAGGGGATGGGCTAATGAAAAACTGTTTTTT. Using reference TRBV7-8 and TRBJ1-4 for the parts outside the CDR3, the full variable domain is GAGVSQSPRYKVAKRGQDVALRCDPISGHVSLFWYQQALGQGPEFLTYFQNEAQLDKSGLPSDRFFAERPEGSVSTLKIQRTQQEDSAVYLCASSLRGWANEKLFFGSGTQLSVL.

The V and J genes are TRBV27 and TRBJ2-1, with a tentative D call TRBD2 (6 bases). The CDR3 has 13 amino acids. V gave up 6 bases and J gave up 9 bases, with 15 bases separating them. CDR1 and CDR2 from the germline V gene are MNHEY and SMNVEV (reference sequence). This CDR3 reads CASREGSVIEQFF. Written as DNA, the CDR3 is TGTGCCAGCAGGGAGGGCTCCGTTATTGAGCAGTTCTTC.

This clonotype was seen repeatedly, ten times or more. V gene TRBV14 combines with J gene TRBJ2-7, with D perhaps matching TRBD2 (6 bases). The V gene's germline CDR1 is SGHDN and CDR2 FVKESK. V lost 1 base, J lost 9 bases, and 13 bases lay in between. The CDR3 is made up of 13 amino acids. The CDR3 loop reads CASSQAGGFRQYF. As DNA, the CDR3 is TGTGCCAGCAGCCAAGCAGGAGGGTTCCGGCAGTACTTC.

This clonotype appeared a few times. The V call is TRBV10-3, the J call TRBJ2-2; the D gene could be TRBD1 or TRBD2 (7 bases each). Germline loops: CDR1 ENHRY, CDR2 SYGVKD. V was trimmed by 7 bases and J by 3 bases, leaving 12 bases between them. This CDR3 comprises 14 residues. The DNA for the CDR3 is TGTGCCATCAAGCCAGGGGGGGACACCGGGGAGCTGTTTTTT. This gives the protein CAIKPGGDTGELFF.

In its sample, this clonotype was seen many times. The genes are TRBV20-1 and TRBJ2-5, with no clear D. Germline values: CDR1 DFQATT, CDR2 SNEGSKA (reference sequence). There are 12 residues in the CDR3. V lost 4 bases and J 2 bases, leaving 8 bases between the germline ends. The CDR3 reads CSATSRQETQYF. The CDR3 bases are TGCAGTGCTACTTCCAGGCAAGAGACCCAGTACTTC.

The sample holds many counts of this clonotype. V usage is TRBV6-2 or TRBV6-3 and J usage is TRBJ2-1; TRBD2 might be the D (6 bases). This CDR3 contains 13 residues. The V and J ends lost 10 bases and 7 bases respectively, with 17 bases between them. CDR1 and CDR2 from the germline V gene are MNHEY and SVGEGT. The CDR3 region has the DNA TGTGCCATCACCTCTAAGGGACTTAATGAGCAGTTCTTC. Residues: CAITSKGLNEQFF.

This clonotype was counted many times. This chain connects TRBV6-1 to TRBJ1-5, with TRBD1 identical over 7 bases. V lost 5 bases and J lost 1; bases outside the gene matches: 5. The germline V gene encodes CDR1 MNHNS and CDR2 SASEGT. The CDR3 has 15 amino acids. CDR3 nucleotide sequence: TGTGCCAGCAGTTTACTGACAGGGAGCAATCAGCCCCAGCATTTT. As protein: CASSLLTGSNQPQHF.

This clonotype was seen many times. The CDR3 nucleotides are TGTGCCAGCAGCCAGGGGGGCGGCGGGGGAGAGCCCCAGCATTTT. This sequence encodes CASSQGGGGGEPQHF. This chain connects TRBV7-2 to TRBJ1-5, with 7 bases lining up with TRBD1. There are 15 residues in the CDR3. Germline-derived CDR1 and CDR2 are SGHTA and FQGNSA. V lost 5 bases to trimming and J lost 8 bases; unmatched junction nucleotides: 12. Variable domain in full (rest from reference TRBV7-2 and TRBJ1-5): GAGVSQSPSNKVTEKGKDVELRCDPISGHTALYWYRQSLGQGLEFLIYFQGNSAPDKSGLPSDRFSAERTGGSVSTLTIQRTQQEDSAVYLCASSQGGGGGEPQHFGDGTRLSIL.